One and the same sample provided the 17 T cell receptor beta chains below, sequenced in a study of cytomegalovirus exposure and HLA in healthy donors. The PCR employed 60 Vbeta primers together with 13 Jbeta primers. Clones were read by immunoSEQ multiplex PCR, and TCRdb kept only the in-frame ones, dropping some. This sample's table reports around 40,000 clones. Source material: PBMCs. Receptors were obtained from a human donor in good health.

The V and J genes are TRBV27 and TRBJ2-7; D not certain. V was clipped by 3 bases and J by 3 bases, with 18 bases between them. The CDR3 has 16 residues. Germline V gene sequence: CDR1 MNHEY, CDR2 SMNVEV (reference sequence). CDR3 amino acids: CASSFSSRLQHYEQYF. In nucleotides, the CDR3 is TGTGCCAGCAGTTTTTCGTCTCGACTGCAACACTACGAGCAGTACTTC.

The rearrangement links TRBV15 to TRBJ2-7; 9 nucleotides match TRBD2. The V segment lost 6 bases and the J segment 6 bases; nucleotides outside the gene matches: 9. CDR1 is LNHNV and CDR2 is YYDKDF in the germline V gene (reference sequence). The CDR3 runs 14 residues. CDR3 residues: CATSTGTSSSEQYF. The CDR3 bases are TGTGCCACCAGTACCGGGACTAGCTCTTCCGAGCAGTACTTC.

The chain couples TRBV5-1 to TRBJ2-7; D gene ambiguous. The V end was cut by 0 bases, the J end by 4 bases, with 8 bases between. From germline, CDR1 is SGHRS and CDR2 YFSETQ. The CDR3 consists of 13 residues. CDR3 DNA: TGCGCCAGCAGCTTGGTGGCCCAGTACGAGCAGTACTTC. Its protein product is CASSLVAQYEQYF.

The chain is built from TRBV6-5 and TRBJ1-5; D gene unclear. The CDR3 sequence is 14 residues long. V was cut by 6 bases and J by 0 bases, with 9 bases left in between. Germline lookup yields CDR1 MNHEY and CDR2 SVGAGI. CDR3 region: CASSKQASNQPQHF. The CDR3 region has the DNA TGTGCCAGCAGCAAGCAGGCTAGCAATCAGCCCCAGCATTTT.

The chain carries TRBV7-9 and TRBJ1-4, with 7 bases aligning to TRBD1. V gave up 4 bases and J gave up 8 bases; unmatched junction bases: 7. Germline-derived CDR1 and CDR2 are SEHNR and FQNEAQ (reference sequence). This CDR3 contains 14 residues. The CDR3, as DNA: TGTGCCAGCAGCTCGATCAAACAGGGGGAAAAACTGTTTTTT. Translated, it gives CASSSIKQGEKLFF.

This chain uses TRBV7-2 with TRBJ2-3, with a possible D match to TRBD1 (5 bases). The CDR3 consists of 13 residues. The germline V gene has CDR1 SGHTA and CDR2 FQGNSA. Trimming shortened V by 8 bases and J by 6 bases, and 15 bases separated the two germline ends. The CDR3 region is CASGAPQRDTQYF. CDR3 nucleotides: TGTGCCAGCGGGGCCCCACAGAGGGATACGCAGTATTTT.

This rearrangement joins TRBV7-2 to TRBJ1-5, with 8 bases matching TRBD1. With 6 bases clipped from V and 7 bases from J, the junction kept 11 bases outside the gene matches. This CDR3 is 15 amino acids long. Germline V gene data show CDR1 as SGHTA and CDR2 as FQGNSA. The CDR3 reads CASSPPGGQRQPQHF. Here the CDR3 DNA reads TGTGCCAGCAGTCCACCAGGGGGCCAGAGGCAGCCCCAGCATTTT.

This chain connects TRBV5-4 to TRBJ1-2; 7 bases line up with TRBD1. CDR1 SGHNT and CDR2 YYREEE come from the germline V gene (reference sequence). Trimming removed 9 bases from V and 8 bases from J; junction bases left unmatched: 13. The CDR3 has 13 residues. CDR3: CATHLDRNKGYTF. CDR3 nucleotide sequence: TGTGCCACCCATTTGGACAGGAATAAAGGCTACACCTTC.

The chain joins TRBV9 to TRBJ1-6, with D maybe TRBD1 (5 bases). The CDR3 runs to 16 residues. Trimming took off 4 bases at V and 0 bases at J, with 11 bases between the two ends. Germline values: CDR1 SGDLS, CDR2 YYNGEE. The CDR3 DNA is TGTGCCAGCAGCCCGCGGGGGGGCTCCTATAATTCACCCCTCCACTTT. Its translation: CASSPRGGSYNSPLHF. The full variable domain, rest sourced from reference TRBV9 and TRBJ1-6, is DSGVTQTPKHLITATGQRVTLRCSPRSGDLSVYWYQQSLDQGLQFLIQYYNGEERAKGNILERFSAQQFPDLHSELNLSSLELGDSALYFCASSPRGGSYNSPLHFGNGTRLTVT.

The chain has TRBV28 and TRBJ2-2; tentatively, D is TRBD1 (6 bases). CDR1 is MDHEN and CDR2 is SYDVKM in the germline V gene. The V gene lost 6 bases and the J gene lost 2 bases, with 10 bases spanning the gap. This CDR3 is 14 amino acids long. The CDR3 region is CASRGDINTGELFF. CDR3 DNA: TGTGCCAGCAGGGGGGACATTAACACCGGGGAGCTGTTTTTT. Looking up the rest from reference TRBV28 and TRBJ2-2 gives the full variable domain: DVKVTQSSRYLVKRTGEKVFLECVQDMDHENMFWYRQDPGLGLRLIYFSYDVKMKEKGDIPEGYSVSREKKERFSLILESASTNQTSMYLCASRGDINTGELFFGEGSRLTVL.

The chain links TRBV29-1 to TRBJ1-2; 8 bases fit TRBD1. J gave up 7 bases and V 5 bases, and 3 bases lay outside the gene matches. Per germline, CDR1 SQVTM and CDR2 ANQGSEA. The CDR3 runs to 11 residues. The CDR3 sequence is CSVFRGLGYTF. In DNA, the CDR3 is TGCAGCGTTTTCAGGGGGCTTGGCTACACCTTC. The variable domain in full, with the rest retrieved from reference TRBV29-1 and TRBJ1-2, is SAVISQKPSRDICQRGTSLTIQCQVDSQVTMMFWYRQQPGQSLTLIATANQGSEATYESGFVIDKFPISRPNLTFSTLTVSNMSPEDSSIYLCSVFRGLGYTFGSGTRLTVV.

This chain links TRBV18 with TRBJ2-7; perhaps TRBD1 as D (6 bases). The V gene's germline CDR1 is KGHSH and CDR2 LQKENI. V lost 2 bases and J lost 7, with 9 bases in between. The CDR3 has 12 residues. This chain's CDR3 is CASSPTDSEQYF. CDR3 bases: TGTGCCAGCTCACCAACGGACAGTGAGCAGTACTTC.

This chain joins TRBV7-7 and TRBJ2-3, with 7 bases fitting TRBD2. The length of the CDR3 is 16 residues. Trimming cost V 0 bases and J 1 base; bases outside gene matches: 4. Germline V gene data show CDR1 as SSHAT and CDR2 as FNYEAQ (reference sequence). As DNA, the CDR3 is TGTGCCAGCAGCTTAGCGCAAACTAGCGGCACAGATACGCAGTATTTT. Translated: CASSLAQTSGTDTQYF.

V gene TRBV10-3 combines with J gene TRBJ1-1; TRBD1 matches 8 bases. The CDR3 runs to 15 residues. V shed 4 bases, J shed 1 base, and the junction held 5 bases outside the gene matches. Germline values: CDR1 ENHRY, CDR2 SYGVKD. CDR3 nucleotide sequence: TGTGCCATCAGTGGCAGGGGGCCTAAGAACACTGAAGCTTTCTTT. Translation: CAISGRGPKNTEAFF.

The chain is built from TRBV2 and TRBJ2-5, with D perhaps matching TRBD2 (5 bases). Germline V gene sequence: CDR1 SNHLY, CDR2 FYNNEI. The CDR3 has 14 amino acids. Trimming took off 1 base at V and 4 bases at J, with 10 bases between the two ends. The CDR3 sequence: CASSEVGEGETQYF. The CDR3, as DNA: TGTGCCAGCAGTGAAGTCGGGGAAGGAGAGACCCAGTACTTC. The whole variable domain, filled in from reference TRBV2 and TRBJ2-5, reads EPEVTQTPSHQVTQMGQEVILRCVPISNHLYFYWYRQILGQKVEFLVSFYNNEISEKSEIFDDQFSVERPDGSNFTLKIRSTKLEDSAMYFCASSEVGEGETQYFGPGTRLLVL.

V gene TRBV5-1 combines with J gene TRBJ1-4, with TRBD1 matching 7 bases. The CDR3 contains 14 residues. Germline V lookup: CDR1 SGHRS, CDR2 YFSETQ. Trimming at V came to 4 bases and at J to 3 bases, leaving 3 bases not matched to a gene. The CDR3 nucleotides are TGCGCCAGCAGCACCAGGGGGGCTAATGAAAAACTGTTTTTT. This translates into CASSTRGANEKLFF.

The chain is built from TRBV10-3 and TRBJ1-2, with TRBD1 matching 7 bases. V shed 5 bases and J 8 bases; nucleotides not matched to a gene: 8. Looked up from germline, CDR1 is ENHRY and CDR2 is SYGVKD. The CDR3 is 13 residues long. The CDR3 DNA reads TGTGCCATCAGTACAACAGGGGCGGACGGCTACACCTTC. The encoded protein is CAISTTGADGYTF.